This T cell receptor (beta chain) was sequenced during a study of Graves' ophthalmopathy and Graves' hyperthyroidism. Study details: Samples of peripheral blood were obtained at initial diagnosis, prior to treatment of any kind. General study results and limits: Blood was where most expanded thyroid clonotypes above 0.001 frequency also turned up. At just over 70% sensitivity and approximately 72% specificity, the model predicted progression of the ophthalmopathy.

PBMCs were density-gradient isolated from roughly 9.5 ml fresh blood. This clonotype showed up many times. Its cognate antigen is unknown. V was pared by 4 bases and J by 1 base, with 6 bases of the junction left unmatched. The CDR3 totals 15 residues. Germline V gene sequence: CDR1 MNHEY, CDR2 SVGAGI. Amplified TCR beta CDR3 regions were obtained using RNA transcripts as template. HTBI primers were employed in first-round RT-PCR, then a second-round multiplex PCR followed. Using its own MiXCR run on the multiplex PCR reads, TCRdb lists one record per CDR3 protein. The repertoire holds some 390,000 distinct CDR3 sequences, around 20% seen once, with 1.6% in the top ten.

The receptor's source is a woman under 30 with Graves' ophthalmopathy. Sequencing input: peripheral blood. The V call is TRBV6-5, the J call TRBJ1-1; 7 nucleotides agree with TRBD1. The CDR3 nucleotides read TGTGCCAGCAGTTTCAAGGGGGCGGGGAACACTGAAGCTTTCTTT. Its translation: CASSFKGAGNTEAFF.